This T cell receptor (beta chain) was recorded in a study of T cell responses to AZD1222 COVID-19 vaccine. CDR1 is LGHDT, CDR2 YNNKEL, per germline (reference sequence). This CDR3 comprises 15 residues. Trimming cost V 4 bases and J 0 bases, with 10 bases left between them. Worth noting for this clone: Its antigen is unidentified.

Study conclusions and caveats: Within unmutated variant regions lay the reported targets of nearly half of spike-specific TCRs.

TCRdb's copy holds only in-frame clones and misses some; the assay was immunoSEQ multiplex PCR. The sample carries more than 140,000 clones, about nine tenths recorded once. The receptor was isolated from an adult in good health. The source was peripheral blood, collected on day 0 of AZD1222 vaccination. The chain carries TRBV3-1 (or the pseudogene TRBV3-2) and TRBJ2-1; no firm D call. The CDR3 DNA reads as TGTGCCAGCAGCCCGGACGAGAGCTCCTACAATGAGCAGTTCTTC. Its protein is CASSPDESSYNEQFF.